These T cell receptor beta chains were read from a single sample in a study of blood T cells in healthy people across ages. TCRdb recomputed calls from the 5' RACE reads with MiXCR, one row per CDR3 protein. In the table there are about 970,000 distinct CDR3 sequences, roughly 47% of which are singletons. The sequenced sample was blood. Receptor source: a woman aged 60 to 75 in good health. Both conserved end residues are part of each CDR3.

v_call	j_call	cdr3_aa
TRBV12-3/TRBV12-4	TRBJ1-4	CASSPRGEKLFF
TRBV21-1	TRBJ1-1	CASSKSRGQVTEAFF
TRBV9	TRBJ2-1	CASSLKPGLAISSNEQFF
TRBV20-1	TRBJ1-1	CSAPPLLGQGSYGAFF
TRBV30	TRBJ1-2	CAWSVGSGYTF
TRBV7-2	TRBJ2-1	CASSLGPNGNEQFF
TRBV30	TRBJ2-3	CAWISPTTTTDTQYF
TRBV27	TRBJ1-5	CASSLGADQPQHF
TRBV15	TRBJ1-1	CATSRGTGGMNTEAFF
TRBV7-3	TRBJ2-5	CASSLMSQETQYF
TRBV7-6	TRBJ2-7	CASSDPRDNPYEQYF
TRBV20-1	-	CSARTSTGDDEQYF
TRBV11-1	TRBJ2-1	CASSLNGQGTHNEQFF
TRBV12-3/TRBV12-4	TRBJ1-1	CASSSPTGTGNTEAFF
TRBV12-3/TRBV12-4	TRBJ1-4	CASSLSVTNEKLFF
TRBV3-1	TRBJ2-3	CASSQGPSASTDTQYF
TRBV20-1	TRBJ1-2	CRAPGQAYGYTF
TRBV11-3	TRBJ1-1	CASSLVAYTEAFF
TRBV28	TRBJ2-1	CASSSDTDEQFF
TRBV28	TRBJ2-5	CASSFLPGSGTGGLETQYF
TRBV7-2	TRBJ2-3	CASSPSLGSGNTDTQYF
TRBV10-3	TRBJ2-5	CAIASGEQETQYF
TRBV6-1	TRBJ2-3	CASSTLTSGRGTDTQYF
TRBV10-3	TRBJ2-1	CATGLAADNEQFF
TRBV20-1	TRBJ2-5	CSLIPAAGVLREQYF
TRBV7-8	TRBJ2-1	CASVQDPGATDEQFF
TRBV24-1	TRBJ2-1	CATSVNRNNEQFF
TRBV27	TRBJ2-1	CASSLSSGSGQFF
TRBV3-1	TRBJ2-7	CASRLAGGRDEQYF
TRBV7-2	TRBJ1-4	CASSIEQGLSNEKLFF
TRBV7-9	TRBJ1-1	CASSLSAAENTEAFF
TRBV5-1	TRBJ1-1	CASSYYGGTEAFF
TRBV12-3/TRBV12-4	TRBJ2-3	CASSLTGSTDTQYF
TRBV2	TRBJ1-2	CASGRGLSNSYTF
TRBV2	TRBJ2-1	CASSRLAGAYNEQFF
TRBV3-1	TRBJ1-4	CASSLTFGGNEKLFF
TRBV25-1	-	CATSRGRETQYF
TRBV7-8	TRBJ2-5	CASSPGGLAGDPQETQYF
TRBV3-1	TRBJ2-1	CASSLSPGTSGIEYNEQFF
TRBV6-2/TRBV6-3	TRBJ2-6	CASKPQGAWANVLTF
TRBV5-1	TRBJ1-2	CASSEGPSRGYGYTF
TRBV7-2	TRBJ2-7	CASSLTFGAYEQYF
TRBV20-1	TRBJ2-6	CSAIFRSGANVLTF
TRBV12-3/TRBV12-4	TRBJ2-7	CASARAGGSYEQYF
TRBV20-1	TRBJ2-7	CSAHRTVPYEQYF
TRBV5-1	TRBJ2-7	CASSPGTGSGEQYF
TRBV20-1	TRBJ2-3	CSAPTSGRVADTQYF
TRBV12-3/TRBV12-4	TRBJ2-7	CASSFAGGLAGGLSSYEQYF
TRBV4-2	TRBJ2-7	CASSPLGGINEQYF
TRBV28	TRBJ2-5	CASSAGGTETRYF
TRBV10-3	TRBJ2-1	CAISGTSGSDEQFF
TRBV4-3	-	CASSHGRTGYEQYF
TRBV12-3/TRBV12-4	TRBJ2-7	CANRFRASYEQYF
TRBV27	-	CASRKRGLETQYF
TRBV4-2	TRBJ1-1	CASSRLQGPNTEAFF